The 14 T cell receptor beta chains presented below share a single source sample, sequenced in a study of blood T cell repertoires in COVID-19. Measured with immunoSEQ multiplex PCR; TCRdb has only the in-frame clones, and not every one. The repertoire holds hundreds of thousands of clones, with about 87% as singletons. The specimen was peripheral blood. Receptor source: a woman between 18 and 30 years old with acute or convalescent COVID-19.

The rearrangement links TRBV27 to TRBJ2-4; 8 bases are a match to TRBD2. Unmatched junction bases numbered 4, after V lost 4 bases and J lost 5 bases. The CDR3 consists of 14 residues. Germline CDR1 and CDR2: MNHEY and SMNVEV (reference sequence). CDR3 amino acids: CASSYGGDQNIQYF. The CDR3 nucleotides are TGTGCCAGCAGTTACGGGGGGGACCAAAACATTCAGTACTTC.

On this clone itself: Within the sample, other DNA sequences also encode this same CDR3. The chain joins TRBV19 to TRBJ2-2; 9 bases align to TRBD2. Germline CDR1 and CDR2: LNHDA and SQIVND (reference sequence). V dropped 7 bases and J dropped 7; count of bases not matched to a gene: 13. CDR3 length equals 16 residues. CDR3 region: CASKGAGGRRNGELFF. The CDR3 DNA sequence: TGTGCCAGTAAAGGCGCGGGGGGGCGGAGGAACGGGGAGCTGTTTTTT.

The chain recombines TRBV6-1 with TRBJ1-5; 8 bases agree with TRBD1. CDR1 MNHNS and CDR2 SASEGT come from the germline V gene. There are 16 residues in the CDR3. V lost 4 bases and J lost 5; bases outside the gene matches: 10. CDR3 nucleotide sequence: TGTGCCAGCAGTGGTAGGACAGGGACCATCTATCAGCCCCAGCATTTT. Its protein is CASSGRTGTIYQPQHF.

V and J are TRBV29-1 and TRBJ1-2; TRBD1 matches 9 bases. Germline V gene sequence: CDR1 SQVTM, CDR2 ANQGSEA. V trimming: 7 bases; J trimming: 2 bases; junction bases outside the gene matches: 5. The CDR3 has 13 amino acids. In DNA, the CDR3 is TGCAGCGCCAATGGACAGGGGAACTATGGCTACACCTTC. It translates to CSANGQGNYGYTF.

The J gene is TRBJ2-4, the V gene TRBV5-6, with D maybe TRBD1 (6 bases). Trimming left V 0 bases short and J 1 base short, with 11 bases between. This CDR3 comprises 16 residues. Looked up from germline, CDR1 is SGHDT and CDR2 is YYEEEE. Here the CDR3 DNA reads TGTGCCAGCAGCTTGGGTCAACAGGGCGCCAAAAACATTCAGTACTTC. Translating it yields CASSLGQQGAKNIQYF.

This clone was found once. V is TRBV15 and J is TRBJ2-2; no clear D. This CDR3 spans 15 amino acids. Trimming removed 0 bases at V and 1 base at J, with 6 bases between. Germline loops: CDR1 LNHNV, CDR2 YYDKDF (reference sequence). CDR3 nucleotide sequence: TGTGCCACCAGCAGAGATTTCTGGAACACCGGGGAGCTGTTTTTT. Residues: CATSRDFWNTGELFF.

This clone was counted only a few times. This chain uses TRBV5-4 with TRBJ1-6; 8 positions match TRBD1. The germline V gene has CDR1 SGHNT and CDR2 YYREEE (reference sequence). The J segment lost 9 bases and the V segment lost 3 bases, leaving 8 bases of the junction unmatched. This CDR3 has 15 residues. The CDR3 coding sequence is TGTGCCAGCAGCTCCCCGGGACAGGCGGGTTCACCCCTCCACTTT. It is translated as CASSSPGQAGSPLHF.

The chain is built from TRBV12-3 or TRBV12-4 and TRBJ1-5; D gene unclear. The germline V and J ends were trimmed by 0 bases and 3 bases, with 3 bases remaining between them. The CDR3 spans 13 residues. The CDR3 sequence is CASSLASNQPQHF. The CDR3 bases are TGTGCCAGCAGTTTAGCCTCCAATCAGCCCCAGCATTTT.

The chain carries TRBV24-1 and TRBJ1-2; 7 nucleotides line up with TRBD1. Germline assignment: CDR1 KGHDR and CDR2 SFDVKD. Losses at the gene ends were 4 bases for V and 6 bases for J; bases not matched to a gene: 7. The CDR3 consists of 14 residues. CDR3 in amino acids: CATSDSDRVDGYTF. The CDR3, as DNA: TGTGCCACCAGTGACTCTGACAGGGTAGATGGCTACACCTTC.

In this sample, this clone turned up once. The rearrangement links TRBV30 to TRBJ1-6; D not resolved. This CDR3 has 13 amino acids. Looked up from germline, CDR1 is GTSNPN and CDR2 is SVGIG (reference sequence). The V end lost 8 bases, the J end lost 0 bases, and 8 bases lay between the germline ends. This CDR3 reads CAGCGSYNSPLHF. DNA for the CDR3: TGTGCCGGGTGCGGCTCCTATAATTCACCCCTCCACTTT. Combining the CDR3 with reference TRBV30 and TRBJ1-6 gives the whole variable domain SQTIHQWPATLVQPVGSPLSLECTVEGTSNPNLYWYRQAAGRGLQLLFYSVGIGQISSEVPQNLSASRPQDRQFILSSKKLLLSDSGFYLCAGCGSYNSPLHFGNGTRLTVT.

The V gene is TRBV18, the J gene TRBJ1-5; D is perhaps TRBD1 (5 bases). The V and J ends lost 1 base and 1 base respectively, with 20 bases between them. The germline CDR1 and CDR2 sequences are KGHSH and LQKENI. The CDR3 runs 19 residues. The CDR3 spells CASSPRRQIPLRSNQPQHF. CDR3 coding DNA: TGTGCCAGCTCACCACGAAGACAGATCCCCCTAAGGAGCAATCAGCCCCAGCATTTT. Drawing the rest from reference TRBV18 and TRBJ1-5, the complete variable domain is NAGVMQNPRHLVRRRGQEARLRCSPMKGHSHVYWYRQLPEEGLKFMVYLQKENIIDESGMPKERFSAEFPKEGPSILRIQQVVRGDSAAYFCASSPRRQIPLRSNQPQHFGDGTRLSIL.

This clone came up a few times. CDR3 protein: CASSLDRGGNIQYF. In nucleotides, the CDR3 is TGTGCCAGCAGCTTGGACCGGGGAGGGAACATTCAGTACTTC. The chain employs TRBV7-9 and TRBJ2-4, with TRBD2 matching 7 bases. The germline gives CDR1 SEHNR, CDR2 FQNEAQ (reference sequence). The CDR3 runs to 14 residues. V trimming: 3 bases; J trimming: 7 bases; junction bases outside the gene matches: 6.

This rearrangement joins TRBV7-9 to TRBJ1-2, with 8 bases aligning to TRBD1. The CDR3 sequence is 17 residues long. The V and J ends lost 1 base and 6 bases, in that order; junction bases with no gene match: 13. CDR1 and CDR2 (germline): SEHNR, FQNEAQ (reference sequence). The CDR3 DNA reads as TGTGCCAGCAGCTTAGTTGGGACAGGCCCCTGGACAGATGGCTACACCTTC. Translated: CASSLVGTGPWTDGYTF.

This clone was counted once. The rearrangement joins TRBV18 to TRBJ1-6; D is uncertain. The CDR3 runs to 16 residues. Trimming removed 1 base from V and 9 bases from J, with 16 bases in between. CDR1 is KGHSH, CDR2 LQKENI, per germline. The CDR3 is CASSPQGLGSRSPLHF. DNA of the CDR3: TGTGCCAGCTCACCACAGGGCTTGGGGAGTCGTTCACCCCTCCACTTT.